This T cell receptor beta chain was captured by sequencing in a study of blood T cell repertoires in COVID-19. About the study: Collection of acute and convalescent COVID-19 samples took place in the United States, Italy and Spain.

Study processing details: Estimated nucleated cell counts came from reference gene primer amplification. The method was immunoSEQ multiplex PCR; TCRdb's version includes in-frame clones alone and lacks a portion of them. V and J calls and clone size are as listed in that table; D and trimming were resolved from the DNA. The sample comprises about 140,000 clones, about 83% of which are singletons, and almost 9% rests with the top ten. The sequence was collected from a man aged 25-45 years with COVID-19, enrolled during active disease. Sequenced sample: peripheral blood.

The CDR3 DNA reads as TGTGCCAGCCGCTCTGGACAGGGAGGTTACAATGAGCAGTTCTTC. It codes for CASRSGQGGYNEQFF. This chain links TRBV27 with TRBJ2-1, with 8 nucleotides matching TRBD1. Germline V gene lookup returns CDR1 MNHEY and CDR2 SMNVEV (reference sequence). This CDR3 has 15 amino acids. The ends lost 8 bases at V and 4 bases at J; junction bases unmatched: 10.